This TCR beta chain emerged from a study of T-cell memory formation after mild COVID-19. Study information: TCR clusters were largely donor specific. Regarding the study as a whole: CD4+ contracting clones were found mainly in CM and EM, and CD8+ ones in EMRA.

CDR3 size: 14 residues. Germline loops: CDR1 SEHNR, CDR2 FQNEAQ (reference sequence). The V end was cut by 3 bases, the J end by 7 bases, with 10 bases between. Constant-segment primers served in 5'RACE that generated TCR alpha and TCR beta cDNA libraries bearing sample barcodes and UMIs. TCRdb redid the calling of the 5' RACE reads with MiXCR, one entry per CDR3 protein. In the table there are approximately 570,000 distinct CDR3 sequences, roughly 18% of which are singletons. At least ten counts were recorded for this clonotype. Its antigen is currently unknown. The source of this sequence is an adult woman who had mild COVID-19 (a few samples of this study predate the infection). Cell type and time point are not known. The specimen sequenced was PBMCs or a T cell subset sorted from them (not recorded which). The chain carries TRBV7-9 and TRBJ2-6, with unresolved D. The CDR3: CASSFPAEANVLTF. The CDR3 nucleotides are TGTGCCAGCAGCTTCCCGGCCGAAGCCAACGTCCTGACTTTC. The variable domain in full, with the rest retrieved from reference TRBV7-9 and TRBJ2-6, is DTGVSQNPRHKITKRGQNVTFRCDPISEHNRLYWYRQTLGQGPEFLTYFQNEAQLEKSRLLSDRFSAERPKGSFSTLEIQRTEQGDSAMYLCASSFPAEANVLTFGAGSRLTVL.